Below are 2 T cell receptor beta chains sequenced from a single sample in a study of follicular helper T cells after annual influenza vaccination. Time point meaning: 2014-2015 season, pre-vaccination. Libraries were prepared by immunoSEQ multiplex PCR; TCRdb keeps only in-frame clonotypes and omits some of them. The repertoire has 9,900 or so clones, roughly 80% of them found once; the top ten carry roughly 0.86%. The specimen was CXCR5- memory CD4+ T cells sorted from blood, collected on the day of influenza vaccination. The receptor set was obtained from an adult who received the influenza vaccine.

CDR3 coding DNA: TGTGCCAGCAGAGCCGGGAGCACGCGTGGAGTGGAGCAGTTCTTC. Amino acids: CASRAGSTRGVEQFF. The chain uses TRBV6-1 and TRBJ2-1, with D tentatively TRBD2 (6 bases). This CDR3 spans 15 amino acids. V was cut by 6 bases and J by 10 bases, with 22 bases left in between. Germline V gene sequence: CDR1 MNHNS, CDR2 SASEGT.

This rearrangement joins TRBV7-2 to TRBJ2-5; 8 bases match TRBD2. Germline V CDR1 and CDR2: SGHTA, FQGNSA. The trim removed 5 bases at V and 6 bases at J, leaving 17 bases unmatched. This CDR3 is 17 amino acids long. Here the CDR3 DNA reads TGTGCCAGCAGCCCACCGACAGGATCAGGCGGGAGGAAGACCCAGTACTTC. Translation: CASSPPTGSGGRKTQYF.